Listed here are 2 T cell receptor beta chains from one sample, sequenced in a study of blood T cell repertoires in COVID-19. Generated by immunoSEQ multiplex PCR, the TCRdb table keeps only in-frame clones and is missing some. The table lists about 120,000 clones, approximately 86% of them singletons, with about 7.7% in the top ten. Specimen: peripheral blood. These TCRs come from a human donor in a cohort sampled during active COVID-19.

This CDR3 reads CASSGRGGRSSYNEQFF. DNA for the CDR3: TGTGCCAGTAGTGGCCGGGGGGGGAGGAGCTCCTACAATGAGCAGTTCTTC. The chain recombines TRBV19 with TRBJ2-1; 8 bases are shared with TRBD2. After removal of 5 bases from V and 0 bases from J, the junction contained 9 bases not matched to a gene. The CDR3 loop spans 17 amino acids. Germline V lookup: CDR1 LNHDA, CDR2 SQIVND (reference sequence).

The rearrangement joins TRBV7-6 to TRBJ1-3; D unclear. The V end lost 2 bases, the J end lost 4 bases, and 12 bases lay between the germline ends. The CDR3 spans 15 residues. Per the germline V gene, CDR1 is SGHVS and CDR2 is FNYEAQ. The CDR3 loop reads CASSLLDIPGNTIYF. In DNA, the CDR3 is TGTGCCAGCAGCTTATTAGATATCCCCGGAAACACCATATATTTT.